This entry describes one T cell receptor beta chain. Its antigen target is currently unknown. There are no base qualities to consult, and no much larger clone falls within one base. Based on the germline V gene, the CDR1 and CDR2 sequences are MGHDK and SYGVNS. CDR3 length: 16 amino acids, cysteine to phenylalanine. Only the CDR3 region is kept as DNA, spanning 48 bases read in frame from base 1. Unmatched junction bases come to 11, with V trimmed by 3 bases and J by 5 bases. The CDR3 regions of human TCRbeta chains were analyzed by immunosequencing. Under the source paper's analysis protocol: TCRs in the repertoires were compared against a reference library of SARS-CoV-2-specific TCRs that had been generated with the MIRA antigen-specificity platform. Breadth was defined as the fraction of unique TCRs that were SARS-CoV-2-associated, and depth was defined as the fraction of total T cells that were SARS-CoV-2-associated. Each spike-specific TCR was assigned to its reactive spike region and to a CD4 or CD8 class using the MIRA data. Log10-transformed breadth and depth values were compared by one-way ANOVA with Sidak's multiple comparisons tests. In its TCRdb copy, this immuneACCESS table keeps in-frame sequences only and misses some clones. Where compared with another copy, unresolved V genes explain less than half of these, and the others have no known cause. Clone size and V and J calls were adopted from that table, with D and trimming inferred from the DNA. Across this sample there are about 130,000 clones, with 90% seen only once. The ten largest account for 6.9% of the sample.

The data stem from a study of T cell responses to AZD1222 COVID-19 vaccine (dated by TCRdb to 2020 to 2023). The study in broad terms: Because spike-specific TCR depth and breadth did not differ between the two schedules, AZD1222 recipients who got a second dose at roughly 4 weeks were pooled with those who got a second dose at roughly 12 weeks. A total of just over 230 trial participants underwent TCR sequencing, of whom approximately 200 had received two doses of AZD1222 and roughly 26 had received two doses of the MenACWY control vaccine. Trial participants were enrolled by age into subgroups of 18-55, 56-69 and 70-plus years, and around 140, 26 and 57 TCR-sequenced participants, respectively, were included in these subgroups.

Reading the label with the study, this specimen's time point is: baseline before first vaccination. The vaccinee samples were drawn from two UK trials, COV001 and COV002, one of which was a single-blind randomized controlled phase 2/3 trial testing AZD1222 (ChAdOx1 nCoV-19) in healthy adults. For TCRbeta chain sequencing, PBMC samples from trial participants were taken at day 0 and at day 28 after the second dose. The study at large found these results: Reportedly, almost half of the unique spike-specific TCRs recognized epitopes lying outside the regions that are mutated in the B.1.351 and B.1.1.7 variants. Participants were mostly white British and included more females than males, and it was suggested by the authors that clonal diversity may have been underestimated. CD4 TCRs associated with the vaccine covered the entire spike protein, and the dominant responses were in regions 160-218 and 743-854. The 56-69-year group was small, and its depth increase did not reach significance, likely because of low power. After two AZD1222 doses, spike-specific TCR breadth and depth were significantly higher than at day 0 and than in MenACWY recipients. Because no day 14 peak-response samples were available, the repertoires could be characterized only after the peak T cell response. Conclusions about previously exposed vaccinees were limited because only 6 or 7 AZD1222 recipients were SARS-CoV-2 seropositive at baseline.

This clonotype was obtained from an adult in good health. The chain employs TRBV25-1 and TRBJ2-7; 9 central bases correspond to TRBD1. The starting material was peripheral blood, obtained on day 0 of AZD1222 vaccination. The DNA reads as follows: TGTGCCAGCAGTGAGGTTGGGACAGGGACGTCCCACGAGCAGTACTTC. The encoded protein is CASSEVGTGTSHEQYF.